These 13 T cell receptor beta chains were sequenced from one sample in a study of cytomegalovirus exposure and HLA in healthy donors. PCR employed 60 Vbeta and 13 Jbeta primers. Data came from immunoSEQ multiplex PCR; TCRdb stores just in-frame clones and leaves some out. The sample contains approximately 130,000 clones, roughly 79% of which appear only once. What was sequenced was PBMCs. These receptor sequences come from a man between 18 and 35 years old in good health and CMV-seronegative.

The chain has TRBV10-3 and TRBJ1-1; D may be TRBD1 (6 bases). V lost 0 bases, J lost 0 bases, and 17 bases lay in between. Germline V lookup: CDR1 ENHRY, CDR2 SYGVKD. CDR3 size: 18 residues. The CDR3 region has the DNA TGTGCCATCAGTGAGTCGAGCGGGGGGCGGAGGATGAACACTGAAGCTTTCTTT. It codes for CAISESSGGRRMNTEAFF.

J is TRBJ1-5 and V is TRBV28, with 10 bases identical to TRBD1. Germline CDR1 and CDR2: MDHEN and SYDVKM. V trimming: 1 base; J trimming: 4 bases; junction bases outside the gene matches: 13. The CDR3 runs to 19 residues. Written as DNA, the CDR3 is TGTGCCAGCAGTTTATTAGCAGGGGAGGGACAGGGGCCTAATCAGCCCCAGCATTTT. Residues: CASSLLAGEGQGPNQPQHF.

The chain combines TRBV27 with TRBJ1-5, with 8 bases identical to TRBD1. Looked up from germline, CDR1 is MNHEY and CDR2 is SMNVEV (reference sequence). J lost 1 base, V lost 2 bases, and 10 bases had no gene match. The CDR3 consists of 18 residues. CDR3 in amino acids: CASSLIGGTGLSNQPQHF. The CDR3 region has the DNA TGTGCCAGCAGTTTAATTGGCGGGACAGGCTTAAGCAATCAGCCCCAGCATTTT.

The rearrangement links TRBV7-3 to TRBJ2-1, with 7 bases that match TRBD2. CDR3 size: 15 residues. CDR1 and CDR2 (germline): SGHTA, FQGTGA. The V gene end was trimmed by 4 bases and the J gene end by 4 bases; junction bases not matched to a gene: 7. The CDR3 region is CASSSSAGSYNEQFF. The CDR3 DNA sequence: TGTGCCAGCAGCTCATCAGCGGGGAGTTACAATGAGCAGTTCTTC.

The chain combines TRBV20-1 with TRBJ1-2, with 9 bases identical to TRBD1. Per germline, CDR1 DFQATT and CDR2 SNEGSKA (reference sequence). This CDR3 has 11 residues. CDR3 region: CSAGTGNGYTF. Written as DNA, the CDR3 is TGCAGCGCCGGGACAGGGAATGGCTACACCTTC.

The V and J genes are TRBV10-2 and TRBJ2-1, with D possibly TRBD1 on 8 matching bases. Germline V gene lookup returns CDR1 WSHSY and CDR2 SAAADI. Trimming left V 10 bases short and J 4 bases short, with 17 bases between. This CDR3 is 14 amino acids long. The CDR3 spells CATYYRGGYNEQFF. Written as DNA, the CDR3 is TGCGCCACCTACTACAGGGGGGGGTACAATGAGCAGTTCTTC.

The CDR3 loop reads CASSQTGGRGYTF. The CDR3 DNA is TGTGCCAGCAGTCAGACAGGGGGCCGAGGCTACACCTTC. This chain joins TRBV28 and TRBJ1-2, with TRBD1 matching 10 bases. From germline, CDR1 is MDHEN and CDR2 SYDVKM. The V gene end was trimmed by 5 bases and the J gene end by 8 bases; junction bases not matched to a gene: 5. There are 13 residues in the CDR3.

The chain combines TRBV7-9 with TRBJ1-4; weak D call: TRBD1 (5 bases). The CDR3 is made up of 15 amino acids. Germline loops: CDR1 SEHNR, CDR2 FQNEAQ (reference sequence). Trimming pared 0 bases from V and 3 bases from J, leaving 8 bases between. The DNA of the CDR3 is TGTGCCAGCAGCTTAGCTACAGGACCTAATGAAAAACTGTTTTTT. Translating it yields CASSLATGPNEKLFF.

The V call is TRBV4-2, the J call TRBJ2-1; 10 bases align to TRBD1. The CDR3 has 19 residues. Germline assignment: CDR1 LGHNA and CDR2 YNFKEQ. The ends lost 1 base at V and 8 bases at J; junction bases unmatched: 17. The CDR3 DNA is TGTGCCAGCAGCCAAGGCCGTAAGGCCGGGGACAGGGGATCCGATGAGCAGTTCTTC. It translates to CASSQGRKAGDRGSDEQFF.

The genes are TRBV27 and TRBJ2-7; perhaps TRBD1 as D (5 bases). This CDR3 comprises 15 residues. Trimming shortened V by 3 bases and J by 2 bases, and 14 bases separated the two germline ends. Germline CDR1 and CDR2: MNHEY and SMNVEV (reference sequence). CDR3 region: CASSFGPGQAYEQYF. CDR3 nucleotides: TGTGCCAGCAGTTTTGGCCCCGGACAAGCCTACGAGCAGTACTTC.

V gene TRBV5-5 combines with J gene TRBJ1-2; 7 bases map to TRBD1. CDR3 size: 13 residues. Germline V gene sequence: CDR1 SGHKS, CDR2 YYEKEE (reference sequence). Losses at the gene ends were 3 bases for V and 2 bases for J; bases not matched to a gene: 1. CDR3 in DNA: TGTGCCAGCAGCTCAGGGGGGAACTATGGCTACACCTTC. Translation gives CASSSGGNYGYTF. The full variable domain, in which reference TRBV5-5 and TRBJ1-2 provide the parts outside the CDR3, is DAGVTQSPTHLIKTRGQQVTLRCSPISGHKSVSWYQQVLGQGPQFIFQYYEKEERGRGNFPDRFSARQFPNYSSELNVNALLLGDSALYLCASSSGGNYGYTFGSGTRLTVV.

This clone was picked up a small number of times. V gene TRBV5-1 combines with J gene TRBJ2-3, with TRBD2 as a possible D gene (6 bases). The length of the CDR3 is 16 residues. V dropped 4 bases and J dropped 0 bases, with 15 bases sitting between them. Germline values: CDR1 SGHRS, CDR2 YFSETQ. CDR3 sequence reads: CASSITSGTSTDTQYF. The CDR3 DNA reads TGCGCCAGCAGCATAACCTCCGGGACTAGCACAGATACGCAGTATTTT.

Only a few counts were recorded for this clone. This chain connects TRBV19 to TRBJ1-1, with D perhaps TRBD1 (6 bases). Germline lookup yields CDR1 LNHDA and CDR2 SQIVND (reference sequence). This CDR3 has 16 residues. The V end was cut by 7 bases, the J end by 6 bases, with 24 bases between. CDR3 in amino acids: CASMPIFTPGQPEAFF. The CDR3 nucleotides are TGTGCCAGTATGCCTATTTTTACTCCCGGACAGCCTGAAGCTTTCTTT.